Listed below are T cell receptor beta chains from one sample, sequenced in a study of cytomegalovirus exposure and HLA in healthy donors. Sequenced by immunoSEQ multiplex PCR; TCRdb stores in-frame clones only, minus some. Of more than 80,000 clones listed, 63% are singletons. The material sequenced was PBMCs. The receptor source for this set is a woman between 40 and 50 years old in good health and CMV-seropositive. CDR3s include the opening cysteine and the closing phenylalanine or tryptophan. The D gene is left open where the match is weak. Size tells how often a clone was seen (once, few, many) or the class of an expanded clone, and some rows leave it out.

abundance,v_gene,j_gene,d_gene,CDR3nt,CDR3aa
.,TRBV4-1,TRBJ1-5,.,TGCGCCAGCAGCCCCAAGGGAGATAGCAATCAGCCCCAGCATTTT,CASSPKGDSNQPQHF
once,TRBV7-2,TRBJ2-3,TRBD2,TGTGCCAGCAGCTTAGTACTAGCGGCCACAGATACGCAGTATTTT,CASSLVLAATDTQYF
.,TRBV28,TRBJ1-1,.,TGTGCCAGCAGTCCAAGGGGCGGTTCGGGGAACACTGAAGCTTTCTTT,CASSPRGGSGNTEAFF
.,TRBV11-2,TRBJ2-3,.,TGTGCCAGCAGCTCGACAGGTTCTATTGATACGCAGTATTTT,CASSSTGSIDTQYF
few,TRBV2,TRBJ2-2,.,TGTGCCAGCACCGCAGACACCGGGGAGCTGTTTTTT,CASTADTGELFF
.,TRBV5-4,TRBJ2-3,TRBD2,TGTGCCAGCAGCTTGGGGACTAGCGGAGAAAACACAGATACGCAGTATTTT,CASSLGTSGENTDTQYF
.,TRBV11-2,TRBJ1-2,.,TGTGCCAGCAGCCCAACGGGACTCCGCGTTGGCTACACCTTC,CASSPTGLRVGYTF
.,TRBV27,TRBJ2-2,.,TGTGCCAGCAGTCCGCGGCGGACCGGGGAGCTGTTTTTT,CASSPRRTGELFF
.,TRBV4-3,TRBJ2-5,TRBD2,TGCGCCAGCAGCCAAGATTGGGAGGGCAGAGAGACCCAGTACTTC,CASSQDWEGRETQYF
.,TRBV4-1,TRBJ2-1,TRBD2,TGCGCCAGCAGCCAACCGAGGGAGGGTACCCACAATGAGCAGTTCTTC,CASSQPREGTHNEQFF
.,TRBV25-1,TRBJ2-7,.,TGTGCCAGCAGTGTGACAGGAACCTACGAGCAGTACTTC,CASSVTGTYEQYF
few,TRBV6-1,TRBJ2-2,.,TGTGCCAGCAGTGCTTTACAGGGTGTCCCCGGGGAGCTGTTTTTT,CASSALQGVPGELFF
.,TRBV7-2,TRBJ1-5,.,TGTGCCAGCAGCCCGAGCGGTTTTTTTAGTCATCAGCCCCAGCATTTT,CASSPSGFFSHQPQHF
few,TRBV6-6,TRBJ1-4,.,TGTGCCAGCAGTTACTCGAATCAGGTGCTTAATGAAAAACTGTTTTTT,CASSYSNQVLNEKLFF
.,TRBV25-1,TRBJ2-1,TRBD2,TGTGCCAGCAGTGAACCAACCGGGAGGGCGGGGTCGAATGAGCAGTTCTTC,CASSEPTGRAGSNEQFF
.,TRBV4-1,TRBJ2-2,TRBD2,TGCGCCAGCAGCCACAGAGCTAGCGGCGAGGGGGAGCTGTTTTTT,CASSHRASGEGELFF
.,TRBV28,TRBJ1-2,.,TGTGCCAGCAGCTCCCCCGGGGGGGTTGGCTACACCTTC,CASSSPGGVGYTF
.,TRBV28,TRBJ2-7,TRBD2,TGTGCCAGCAGTTTCCAGCGGGAGGTGGTCGAGCAGTACTTC,CASSFQREVVEQYF
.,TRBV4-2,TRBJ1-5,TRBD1,TGTGCCAGCAGCCAAGACCCAGGGGGTGATCAGCCCCAGCATTTT,CASSQDPGGDQPQHF
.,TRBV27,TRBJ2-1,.,TGTGCCAGCAGTTCGGGACAATCTCATAATGAGCAGTTCTTC,CASSSGQSHNEQFF
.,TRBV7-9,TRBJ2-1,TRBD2,TGTGCCAGCAGCCCGACTAGCGGGAGGGCCAACGACAATGAGCAGTTCTTC,CASSPTSGRANDNEQFF
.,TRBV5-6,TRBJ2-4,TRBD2,TGTGCCAGCAGCTTGTTGGTCACGGGGGGAAACATTCAGTACTTC,CASSLLVTGGNIQYF
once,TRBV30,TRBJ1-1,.,TGTGCCTGGAGTGTTGGGACTTTGAACACTGAAGCTTTCTTT,CAWSVGTLNTEAFF
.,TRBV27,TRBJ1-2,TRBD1,TGTGCCAGCAGTACACACGGGACAGGGGGCAATTGCCACACCTTC,CASSTHGTGGNCHTF
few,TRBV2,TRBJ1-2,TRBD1,TGTGCCAGCAGAGGGACAGCTACCTATGGCTACACCTTC,CASRGTATYGYTF
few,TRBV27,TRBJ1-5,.,TGTGCCAGCAGTTTTGGCGGCGGCGGGGAGCCCCAGCATTTT,CASSFGGGGEPQHF
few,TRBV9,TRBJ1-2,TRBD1,TGTGCCAGCAGCGGCCTCGGGACAGGTTATGGCTACACCTTC,CASSGLGTGYGYTF
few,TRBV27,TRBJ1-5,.,TGTGCCAGCACCGGCGGGGGACAGCCCCAGCATTTT,CASTGGGQPQHF
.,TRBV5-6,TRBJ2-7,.,TGTGCCAGCAGCTTTTTCACAGGGCCGTACGAGCAGTACTTC,CASSFFTGPYEQYF
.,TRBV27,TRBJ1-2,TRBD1,TGTGCCAGCAGCCCTACAGGGGGCTATGGCTACACCTTC,CASSPTGGYGYTF
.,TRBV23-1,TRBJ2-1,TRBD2,TGCGCCAGCAGTCAATCGCCAAGCGGGAGAGTCCTACATGAGCAGTTCTTC,CASSQSPSGRVLHEQFF
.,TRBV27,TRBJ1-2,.,TGTGCCAGCAGAAGCAGCGCTAACTATGGCTACACCTTC,CASRSSANYGYTF
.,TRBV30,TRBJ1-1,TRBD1,TGTGCCTGGAACCCAGGGGGCTTATCTACTGAAGCTTTCTTT,CAWNPGGLSTEAFF
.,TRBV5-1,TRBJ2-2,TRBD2,TGCGCCAGCAGCTTGGTTGTACTAGCGGGAGACGGGACCGGGGAGCTGTTTTTT,CASSLVVLAGDGTGELFF
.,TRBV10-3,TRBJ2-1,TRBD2,TGTGCCATCAGTGGAACTAGCGGTCGGTCCTACAATGAGCAGTTCTTC,CAISGTSGRSYNEQFF
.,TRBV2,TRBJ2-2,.,TGTGCCAGCAGGGCTACAGTGAACACCGGGGAGCTGTTTTTT,CASRATVNTGELFF
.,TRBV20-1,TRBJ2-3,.,TGCAGTGCTTCCGGGGCAGATACGCAGTATTTT,CSASGADTQYF
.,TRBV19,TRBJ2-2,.,TGTGCCAGTAAAAGGGAGAGCGTGGGCACCGGGGAGCTGTTTTTT,CASKRESVGTGELFF
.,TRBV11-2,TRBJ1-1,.,TGTGCCAGCAGCTTCATAGTCGGTGAAGCTTTCTTT,CASSFIVGEAFF
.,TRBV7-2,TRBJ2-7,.,TGTGCCAGCAGCTTTCTCTACGAGCAGTACTTC,CASSFLYEQYF
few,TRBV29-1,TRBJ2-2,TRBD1,TGCAGCGTTGAAGATCGAGGGACAGGGAACACCGGGGAGCTGTTTTTT,CSVEDRGTGNTGELFF
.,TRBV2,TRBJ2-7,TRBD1,TGTGCCAGCACCGGACAGGGCCTCTCCTACGAGCAGTACTTC,CASTGQGLSYEQYF
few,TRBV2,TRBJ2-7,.,TGTGCCAGCAGTGCTACCTACGAGCAGTACTTC,CASSATYEQYF
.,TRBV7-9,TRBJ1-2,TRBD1,TGTGCCAGCAGCTTATCTGGACAGGGATCCTATGGCTACACCTTC,CASSLSGQGSYGYTF
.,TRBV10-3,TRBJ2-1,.,TGTGCCATCAGTGACAGCAGGGGCTCCTACAATGAGCAGTTCTTC,CAISDSRGSYNEQFF
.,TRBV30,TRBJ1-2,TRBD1,TGTGCCTGGAGCCCGGGACAGGTTACCAGCTACACCTTC,CAWSPGQVTSYTF
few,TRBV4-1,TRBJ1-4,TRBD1,TGCGCCAGCAGAGAAATTTACAGGGGAAAGGCTAATGAAAAACTGTTTTTT,CASREIYRGKANEKLFF
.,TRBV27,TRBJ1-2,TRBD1,TGTGCCAGCAGTTTGTATGGGACAGGGGCCTATGGCTACACCTTC,CASSLYGTGAYGYTF
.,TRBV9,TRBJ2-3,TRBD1,TGTGCCAGCAGCGTAGCTGGACAGGGTTGGGCAGATACGCAGTATTTT,CASSVAGQGWADTQYF
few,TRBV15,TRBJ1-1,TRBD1,TGTGCCACCAGCGCTGGGGACAGATCCACTGAAGCTTTCTTT,CATSAGDRSTEAFF
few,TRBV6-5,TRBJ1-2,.,TGTGCCAGCAGAACGAGTCCACCCAACTATGGCTACACCTTC,CASRTSPPNYGYTF